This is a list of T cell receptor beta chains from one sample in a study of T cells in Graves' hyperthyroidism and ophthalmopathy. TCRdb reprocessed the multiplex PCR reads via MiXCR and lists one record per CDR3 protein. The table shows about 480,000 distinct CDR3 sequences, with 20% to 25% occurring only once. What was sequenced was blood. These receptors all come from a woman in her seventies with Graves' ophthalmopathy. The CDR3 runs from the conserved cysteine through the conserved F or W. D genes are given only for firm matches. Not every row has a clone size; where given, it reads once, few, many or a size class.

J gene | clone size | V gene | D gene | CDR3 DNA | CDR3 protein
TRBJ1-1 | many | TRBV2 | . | TGTGCCAGCAGTGTTCTCCGAATTCCCACTGAAGCTTTCTTT | CASSVLRIPTEAFF
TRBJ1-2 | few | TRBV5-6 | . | TGTGCCAGCAGCTTGGGACGCCGGAATGGCTACACCTTC | CASSLGRRNGYTF
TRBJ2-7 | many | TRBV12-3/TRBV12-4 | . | TGTGCCAGCAGTATCTTCCGCGAGCAGTACTTC | CASSIFREQYF
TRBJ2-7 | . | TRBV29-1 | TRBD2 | TGCAGCGTAGGACTAGCGGGAGGTGAGCAGTACTTC | CSVGLAGGEQYF
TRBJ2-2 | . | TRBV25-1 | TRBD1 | TGTGCCAGCAGTGAATCCTCCGGGACAGGTCCGAACACCGGGGAGCTGTTTTTT | CASSESSGTGPNTGELFF
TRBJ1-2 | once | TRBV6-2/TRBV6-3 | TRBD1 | TGTGCCAGCAGAGCTCAGGGGGCGCTTAACTATGGCTACACCTTC | CASRAQGALNYGYTF
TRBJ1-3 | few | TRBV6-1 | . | TGTGCCAGCAGTGACGGCAGTGTTGGAAACACCATATATTTT | CASSDGSVGNTIYF
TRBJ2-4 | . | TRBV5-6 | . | TGTGCCAGCAGCTTTACGTCCCAATGGAACATTCAGTACTTC | CASSFTSQWNIQYF
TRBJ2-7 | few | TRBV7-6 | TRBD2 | TGTGCCAGCAGCAAAACTAGCGGGAGGGCCTACGAGCAGTACTTC | CASSKTSGRAYEQYF
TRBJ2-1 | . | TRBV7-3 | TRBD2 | TGTGCCAGCAGCTTAGTCCCGGGACTAGGGGACAATGAGCAGTTCTTC | CASSLVPGLGDNEQFF
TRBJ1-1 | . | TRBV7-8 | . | TGTGCCAGCAGCTTAGTATGGGCAGGGAACACTGAAGCTTTCTTT | CASSLVWAGNTEAFF
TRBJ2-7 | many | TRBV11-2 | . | TGTGCCAGCAGCTTAGTGGCCCCCTACGAGCAGTACTTC | CASSLVAPYEQYF
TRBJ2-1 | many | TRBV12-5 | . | TGTGCTAGTGGTCCCCCGACAGGGACGCGGACTAGGCCGGATTGGGACAATGAGCAGTTCTTC | CASGPPTGTRTRPDWDNEQFF
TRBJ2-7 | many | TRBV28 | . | TGTGCCAGCAGCCCCGGTCCCAGCTCCTACGAGCAGTACTTC | CASSPGPSSYEQYF
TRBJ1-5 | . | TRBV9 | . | TGTGCCAGCAGCGTCTCCGGCGGTAGCAATCAGCCCCAGCATTTT | CASSVSGGSNQPQHF
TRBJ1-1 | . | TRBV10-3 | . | TGTGCCATCAGACCCGACAGAAAGGGGAACACTGAAGCTTTCTTT | CAIRPDRKGNTEAFF
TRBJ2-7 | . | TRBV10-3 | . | TGTGCCATCAGTGACCTCAGTGGTAATCTCTACGAGCAGTACTTC | CAISDLSGNLYEQYF
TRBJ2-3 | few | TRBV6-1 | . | TGTGCCAGCACCCAACTGGGGAGCACAGATACGCAGTATTTT | CASTQLGSTDTQYF
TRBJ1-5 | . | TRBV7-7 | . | TGTGCTAGCGTGGGTGGGGGGCTTAGGAGCAATCAGCCCCAGCATTTT | CASVGGGLRSNQPQHF
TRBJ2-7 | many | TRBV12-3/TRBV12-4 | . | TGTGCCAGCAGTTTAGCGTTGTTTGTGGGGGAGCAGTACTTC | CASSLALFVGEQYF
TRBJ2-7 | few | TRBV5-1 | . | TGCGCCAGCAGCAGGCAGAGCTCCTACGAGCAGTACTTC | CASSRQSSYEQYF
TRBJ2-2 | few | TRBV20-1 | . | TGCAGTGCTAGAGATACCCAGGGGGGTCACGGGGAGCTGTTTTTT | CSARDTQGGHGELFF
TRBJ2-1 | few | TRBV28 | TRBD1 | TGTGCCAGCAGTTTCACAGGGGGCGACAATGAGCAGTTCTTC | CASSFTGGDNEQFF
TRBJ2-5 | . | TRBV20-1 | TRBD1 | TGCAGTGCTGGAGCCGGGACAGAAGAGACCCAGTACTTC | CSAGAGTEETQYF
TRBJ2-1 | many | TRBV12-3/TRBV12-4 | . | TGTGCCAGCAGTTTAGGTTTCGTTGGCCTCAGCTCCTACAATGAGCAGTTCTTC | CASSLGFVGLSSYNEQFF
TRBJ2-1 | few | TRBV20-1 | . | TGCAGTGCTAGAGATGATATAGCGGCGCTGAATGAGCAGTTCTTC | CSARDDIAALNEQFF
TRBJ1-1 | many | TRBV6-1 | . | TGTGCCAGCAGTTCAGGGGTGGACACTGAAGCTTTCTTT | CASSSGVDTEAFF
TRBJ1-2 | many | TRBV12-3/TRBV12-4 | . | TGTGCCAGCAGTCAGGACGGACCTTATGGCTACACCTTC | CASSQDGPYGYTF
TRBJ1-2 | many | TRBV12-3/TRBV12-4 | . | TGTGCCAGCAGTTTGAGGGGAAAATATGGCTACACCTTC | CASSLRGKYGYTF
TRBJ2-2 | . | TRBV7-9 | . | TGTGCCGGTAAAGGACCAACCCTGAACACCGGGGAGCTGTTTTTT | CAGKGPTLNTGELFF
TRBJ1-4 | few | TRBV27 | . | TGTGCCAGCAGTCGAAGACGAGGAGAAAAACTGTTTTTT | CASSRRRGEKLFF
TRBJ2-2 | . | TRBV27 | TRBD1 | TGTGCCAGCAGTTCGACGACAGGGGTGGGCACCGGGGAGCTGTTTTTT | CASSSTTGVGTGELFF
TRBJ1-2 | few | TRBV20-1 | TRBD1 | TGCAGTGCTAGAGATCTCCGGGACAGGTCTAACTATGGCTACACCTTC | CSARDLRDRSNYGYTF
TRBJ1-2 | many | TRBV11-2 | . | TGTGCCAGCAGCTTAGGGCGTACGTATGGCTACACCTTC | CASSLGRTYGYTF
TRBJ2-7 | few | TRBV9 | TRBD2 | TGTGCCAGCAGCGAGGGGGCGGGAGGGACCTACGAGCAGTACTTC | CASSEGAGGTYEQYF
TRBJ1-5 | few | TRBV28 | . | TGTGCCAGCAGTTCCCCCGTTGAGCCCCAGCATTTT | CASSSPVEPQHF
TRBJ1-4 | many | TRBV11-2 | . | TGTGCCAGCTGCGGTGGAGGGGACCGGGAAAAACTGTTTTTT | CASCGGGDREKLFF
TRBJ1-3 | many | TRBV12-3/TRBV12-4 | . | TGTGCCAGCAGCCCTCGCGGGGTCCTCTCTGGAAACACCATATATTTT | CASSPRGVLSGNTIYF
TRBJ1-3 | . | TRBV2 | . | TGTGCCAGCATCTTCATAGAGGGTTCCACCATATATTTT | CASIFIEGSTIYF
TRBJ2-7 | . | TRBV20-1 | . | TGCAGTGCAACCTTATACGGCTCCTACGAGCAGTACTTC | CSATLYGSYEQYF
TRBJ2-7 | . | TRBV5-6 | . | TGTGCCAGCAGCCGTCGGGGGACAGTACACTTC | CASSRRGTVHF
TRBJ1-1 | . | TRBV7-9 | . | TGTGCCAGCAGCTTATTGGCAGGGTACACTGAAGCTTTCTTT | CASSLLAGYTEAFF
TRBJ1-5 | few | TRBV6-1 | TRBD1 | TGTGCCAGCACCGACAGGCAGGGGGCCAATCAGCCCCAGCATTTT | CASTDRQGANQPQHF
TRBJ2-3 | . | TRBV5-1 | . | TGCGCCAGCAGCTACAAGTCCGATACGCAGTATTTT | CASSYKSDTQYF
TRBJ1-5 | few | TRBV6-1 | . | TGTGCCAGCAGTTCCGAAAATTTTGGCAATCAGCCCCAGCATTTT | CASSSENFGNQPQHF
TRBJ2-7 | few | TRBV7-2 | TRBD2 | TGTGCCAGCAGCTTAGCTCCTTCTAGCGGGAGTTACGAGCAGTACTTC | CASSLAPSSGSYEQYF
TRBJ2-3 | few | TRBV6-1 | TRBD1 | TGTGCCAGCAGTGAGATGATACAGGGGACAGATACGCAGTATTTT | CASSEMIQGTDTQYF
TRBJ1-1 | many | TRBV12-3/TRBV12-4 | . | TGTGCCAGCAGTCTTCGAACCGAGTACACTGAAGCTTTCTTT | CASSLRTEYTEAFF
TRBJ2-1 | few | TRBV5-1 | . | TGCGCCAGCAGCTTTATGGGGCCCACCTACAATGAGCAGTTCTTC | CASSFMGPTYNEQFF
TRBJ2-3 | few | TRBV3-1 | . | TGTGCCAGCAGCCTCATGTCTCGTTTGCCAGATACGCAGTATTTT | CASSLMSRLPDTQYF
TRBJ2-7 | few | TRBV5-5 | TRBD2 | TGTGCCAGCAGGCGGACTAGCGGGAGGTACGAGCAGTACTTC | CASRRTSGRYEQYF
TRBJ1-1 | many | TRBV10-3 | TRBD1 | TGTGTCACTAGGGACAGGGGGTCGGAGACGGGCACTGAAGCTTTCTTT | CVTRDRGSETGTEAFF